This TCR beta chain was obtained from a study of human CD4 T cells and Enterobacteriaceae. This clone has just one count. The memory gate held CD4+ cells that were not CD45RA+CCR7+CD95- naive cells, over 95% pure. Healthy donor blood came from Swiss blood donation centers. Clones were sequenced by immunoSEQ multiplex PCR, and TCRdb holds only the in-frame ones, with some missing. This sample has some 26,000 clones, with approximately 81% found just once. Trimming cost V 6 bases and J 0 bases; bases outside gene matches: 7. The CDR3 is made up of 15 amino acids. The chain couples TRBV6-7 to TRBJ2-7, with TRBD1 identical over 8 bases. TRBV6-7 has ORF status, its function being uncertain. Sequencing was done on a sample of memory CD4+ T cells from blood. The clonotype was recovered from a human donor in good health. CDR3 coding DNA: TGTGCCAGCAGACCCGACAGGGGAGGCTCCTACGAGCAGTACTTC. Encoded protein: CASRPDRGGSYEQYF.